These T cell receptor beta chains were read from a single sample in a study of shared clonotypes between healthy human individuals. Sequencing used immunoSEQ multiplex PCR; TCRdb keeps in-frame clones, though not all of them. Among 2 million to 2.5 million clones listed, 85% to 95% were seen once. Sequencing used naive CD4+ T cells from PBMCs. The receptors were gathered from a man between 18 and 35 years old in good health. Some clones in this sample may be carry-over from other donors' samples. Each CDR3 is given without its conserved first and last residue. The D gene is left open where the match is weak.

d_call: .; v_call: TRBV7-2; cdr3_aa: ASSPPLGMSTEAF
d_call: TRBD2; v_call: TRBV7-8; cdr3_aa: ASSLVGTSGTSTGELF
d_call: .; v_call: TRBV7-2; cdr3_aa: ASSPNRLGPLRYTDTQY
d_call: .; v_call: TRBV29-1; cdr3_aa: SVEVNPAETQY
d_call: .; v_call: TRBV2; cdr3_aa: ASRVDPGPLLTDTQY
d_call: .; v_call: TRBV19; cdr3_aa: ASKRIGLYGYT
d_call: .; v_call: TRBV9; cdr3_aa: ASSGGVSSYNEQF
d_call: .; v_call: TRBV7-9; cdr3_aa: ASSTLPGRGKGGANVLT
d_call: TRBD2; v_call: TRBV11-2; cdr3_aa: ASSLGLAGGLDTQY
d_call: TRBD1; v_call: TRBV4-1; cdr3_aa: ASSLFENTQGAPKNIQY
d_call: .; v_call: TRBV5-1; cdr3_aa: ASSQTVGGPGVNTEAF
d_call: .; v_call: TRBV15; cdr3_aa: ATSRGGRVSTEAF
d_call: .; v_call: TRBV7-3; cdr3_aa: ASSLSGAQNTEAF
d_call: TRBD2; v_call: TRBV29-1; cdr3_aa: SVGGTSGFTDTQY
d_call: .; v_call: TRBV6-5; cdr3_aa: ASRPGSRNQPQH
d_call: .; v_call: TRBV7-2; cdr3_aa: ASSLVPTLAKNIQY
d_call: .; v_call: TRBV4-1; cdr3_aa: ASSQDPSRGVGEAF
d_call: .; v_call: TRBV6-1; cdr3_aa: ASSEDPGRNQPQH
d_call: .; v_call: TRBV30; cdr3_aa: AWTPFSTEAF
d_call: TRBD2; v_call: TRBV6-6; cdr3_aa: ASSRGLAGNNEQF
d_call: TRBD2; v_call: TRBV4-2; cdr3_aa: ASSPPAGGAGDRNEQF
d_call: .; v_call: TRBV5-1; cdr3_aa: ASSLAGLISGNTIY
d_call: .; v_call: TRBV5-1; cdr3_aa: ASGPGFGEKLF
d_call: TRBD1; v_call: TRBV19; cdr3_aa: ASSFSTGQGREKLF
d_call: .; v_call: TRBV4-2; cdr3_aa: ASSHSTGFTNTEAF
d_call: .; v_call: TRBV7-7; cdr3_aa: ASSSCGAVENQPQH
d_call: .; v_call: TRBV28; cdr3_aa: ASSLWRGEKLF
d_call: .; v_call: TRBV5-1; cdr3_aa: ASSLGSGSNQPQH
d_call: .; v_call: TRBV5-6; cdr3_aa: ASSPMGGRRQF
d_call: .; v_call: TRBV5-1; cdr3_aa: ASSLTMSDGQY
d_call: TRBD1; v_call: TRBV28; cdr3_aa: ASRPTSGTDSGNTIY
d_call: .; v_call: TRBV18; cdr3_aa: ASSPTDYNEQF
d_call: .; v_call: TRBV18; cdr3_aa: ASSPPDGPMNTEAF
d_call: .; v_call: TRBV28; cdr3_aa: ASSEYSRGGNNEQF
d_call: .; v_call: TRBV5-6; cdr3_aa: ASSLAGVPSGYT
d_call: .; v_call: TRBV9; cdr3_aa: ASSVDWNTEAF
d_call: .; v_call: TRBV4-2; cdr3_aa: ASSQDPTASYGYT
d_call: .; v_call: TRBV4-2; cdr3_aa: ASSQVVRGTDTQY
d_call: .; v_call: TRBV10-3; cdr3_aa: AISPTLDTGELF
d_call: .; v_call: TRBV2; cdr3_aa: ASAGNGNEKLF
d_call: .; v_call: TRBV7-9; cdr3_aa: ASSHRASKARGTQY
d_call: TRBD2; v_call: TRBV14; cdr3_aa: ASSQYRAGGKETQY
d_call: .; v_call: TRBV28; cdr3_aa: ASSPGSVVREQY
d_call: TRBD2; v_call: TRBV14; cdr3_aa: ASSHGLAGENEQF
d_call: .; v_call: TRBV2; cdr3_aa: ASSEALATYEQY
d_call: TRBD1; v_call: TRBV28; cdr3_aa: ASSSGTANEKLF
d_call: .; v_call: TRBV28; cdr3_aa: ASSIGVITDTQY
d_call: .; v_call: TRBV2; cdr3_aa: ASSEVTQY
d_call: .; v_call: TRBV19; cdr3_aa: ASGTEAF
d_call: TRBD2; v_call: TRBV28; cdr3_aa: ASSASGSKDTGELF
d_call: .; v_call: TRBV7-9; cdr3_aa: ASSLLGVGTEAF
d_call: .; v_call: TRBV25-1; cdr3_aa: ASSEPAASYNEQF
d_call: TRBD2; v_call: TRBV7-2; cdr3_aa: ASSLKLAGGPGNIQY
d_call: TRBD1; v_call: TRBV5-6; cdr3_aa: ASSFWDRGHTEAF
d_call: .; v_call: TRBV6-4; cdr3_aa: ASSVEHGTYNEQF
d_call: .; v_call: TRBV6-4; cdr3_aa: ASSSSGEATEAF
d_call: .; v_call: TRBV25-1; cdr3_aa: ASSERGNQPQH
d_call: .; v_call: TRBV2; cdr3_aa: ASSANSQSYEQY
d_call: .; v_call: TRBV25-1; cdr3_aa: ASRPHGVLAGANVLT